A single sample is the source of the 21 T cell receptor beta chains below, sequenced in a study of regulatory T cells in long-lasting Graves disease. The time point here: newly diagnosed GD, antithyroid drugs for less than 3 months. PBMCs provided the RNA from which the TCR library was made. In building TCR beta libraries, iRepertoire HTBI primers were used together with Arm-PCR of CDR3 regions. TCRdb itself ran the multiplex PCR reads through MiXCR, one entry per CDR3 protein. The repertoire has roughly 350,000 distinct CDR3 sequences, around 15% of them found once; the top ten carry around 21%. This same sample was also taken into another study, of T cells in Graves' hyperthyroidism and ophthalmopathy.

Sequenced material: peripheral blood mononuclear cells (PBMCs), taken at new diagnosis, from a patient treated with antithyroid drugs. The receptors stem from a woman younger than 35 with Graves disease.

This clonotype was detected ten times or more. The J gene is TRBJ1-1, the V gene TRBV7-3; 7 positions match TRBD1. In germline, CDR1 is SGHTA, CDR2 FQGTGA. V gave up 2 bases and J gave up 4 bases; unmatched junction bases: 16. The CDR3 sequence is 18 residues long. The CDR3, as DNA: TGTGCCAGCAGCTTATGGGTAGGGGGCGCGGTCCGCGGCACTGAAGCTTTCTTT. As protein: CASSLWVGGAVRGTEAFF.

This clonotype was observed many times. The chain recombines TRBV4-2 with TRBJ2-1; 8 bases agree with TRBD2. The length of the CDR3 is 16 residues. Per the germline V gene, CDR1 is LGHNA and CDR2 is YNFKEQ. V dropped 0 bases and J dropped 3; count of bases not matched to a gene: 4. In DNA, the CDR3 is TGTGCCAGCAGCCAAGATGGCGGGGGGTACTACAATGAGCAGTTCTTC. Its protein product is CASSQDGGGYYNEQFF.

A note on this clonotype: With a much larger clone just one base away, this may be a read error. The chain recombines TRBV3-1 with TRBJ2-7, with 11 bases aligning to TRBD2. Germline V gene data show CDR1 as LGHDT and CDR2 as YNNKEL (reference sequence). The CDR3 loop spans 14 amino acids. V was pared by 5 bases and J by 3 bases, with 3 bases of the junction left unmatched. The CDR3 nucleotides are TGTGCCAGCAGCAAAGGGACTAGCGGCTACGAGCAGTACTTC. This gives the protein CASSKGTSGYEQYF.

The CDR3 protein is CASRPPIADEQYF. CDR3 DNA sequence: TGTGCCAGCAGACCCCCCATAGCTGACGAGCAGTACTTC. This chain links TRBV7-9 with TRBJ2-7; D is uncertain. Deletions cut 6 bases from V and 5 bases from J, with 14 bases between. The CDR3 has 13 residues. CDR1 SEHNR and CDR2 FQNEAQ come from the germline V gene (reference sequence). Full variable domain (remainder filled in from reference TRBV7-9 and TRBJ2-7): DTGVSQNPRHKITKRGQNVTFRCDPISEHNRLYWYRQTLGQGPEFLTYFQNEAQLEKSRLLSDRFSAERPKGSFSTLEIQRTEQGDSAMYLCASRPPIADEQYFGPGTRLTVT.

V and J are TRBV25-1 and TRBJ2-3; D is uncertain. The CDR3 is 14 residues long. V dropped 7 bases and J dropped 5 bases, with 16 bases sitting between them. The germline CDR1 and CDR2 sequences are MGHDK and SYGVNS. This chain's CDR3 is CASTPGLVQDTQYF. CDR3 in DNA: TGTGCCAGCACCCCCGGGCTAGTTCAAGATACGCAGTATTTT.

This clonotype was seen many times. The rearrangement joins TRBV2 to TRBJ2-3, with 8 bases matching TRBD2. J gave up 0 bases and V 3 bases, and 8 bases lay outside the gene matches. The CDR3 is made up of 17 amino acids. Germline V gene lookup returns CDR1 SNHLY and CDR2 FYNNEI. CDR3 sequence (DNA): TGTGCCAGCAGTGACGCGAGTGGGACTAGTAGCACAGATACGCAGTATTTT. Translated, it gives CASSDASGTSSTDTQYF.

This clonotype showed up many times. V is TRBV30 and J is TRBJ1-4; the match to TRBD1 covers 7 bases. V was pared by 0 bases and J by 14 bases, with 6 bases of the junction left unmatched. This CDR3 is 12 amino acids long. The germline V gene has CDR1 GTSNPN and CDR2 SVGIG (reference sequence). The CDR3 is CAWSVGGHWLFF. The CDR3 DNA is TGTGCCTGGAGTGTAGGGGGCCACTGGCTGTTTTTT.

At least ten counts were recorded for this clonotype. The chain carries TRBV11-1 and TRBJ2-5; D call uncertain. Trimming took 5 bases from V and 2 from J, leaving 9 bases between them. Germline V CDR1 and CDR2: SGHAT, FQDESV (reference sequence). The CDR3 is made up of 13 amino acids. CDR3 residues: CASSRSRQETQYF. The CDR3 DNA is TGTGCCAGCAGCCGGAGTAGACAAGAGACCCAGTACTTC.

This clonotype came up many times. CDR3 nucleotide sequence: TGTGCCAGCAGCCAAGACACCCGGAGGGGCGAGATCACTGAAGCTTTCTTT. Its protein product is CASSQDTRRGEITEAFF. This chain links TRBV3-1 with TRBJ1-1, with a weak D call TRBD1 (5 bases). Germline assignment: CDR1 LGHDT and CDR2 YNNKEL (reference sequence). CDR3 length: 17 amino acids. V was trimmed by 0 bases and J by 4 bases, leaving 18 bases between them. Full variable domain (remainder filled in from reference TRBV3-1 and TRBJ1-1): DTAVSQTPKYLVTQMGNDKSIKCEQNLGHDTMYWYKQDSKKFLKIMFSYNNKELIINETVPNRFSPKSPDKAHLNLHINSLELGDSAVYFCASSQDTRRGEITEAFFGQGTRLTVV.

The chain has TRBV20-1 and TRBJ2-5, with D possibly TRBD1 on 6 matching bases. This CDR3 region has 13 residues. Germline loops: CDR1 DFQATT, CDR2 SNEGSKA (reference sequence). The V end lost 3 bases, the J end lost 4 bases, and 12 bases lay between the germline ends. The CDR3 region has the DNA TGCAGTGCTAGCGACCCGACAGGAGAGACCCAGTACTTC. Amino acids: CSASDPTGETQYF.

Worth noting for this clonotype: A junction boundary mismatches the germline segment, possibly from a read error. This chain links TRBV10-3 with TRBJ2-1; the match to TRBD1 covers 9 bases. The CDR3 covers 14 residues. Per the germline V gene, CDR1 is ENHRY and CDR2 is SYGVKD. CDR3 nucleotide sequence: TGTGCCACCAGTGTTGGACAGGGGTACAATGAGCAGTTCTTC. Its protein is CATSVGQGYNEQFF.

This clonotype was found a few times. The rearrangement links TRBV6-1 to TRBJ1-4; D gene unclear. The germline V and J ends were trimmed by 0 bases and 7 bases, with 15 bases remaining between them. This CDR3 spans 16 amino acids. Germline CDR1 is MNHNS and CDR2 is SASEGT. The CDR3 DNA reads as TGTGCCAGCAGTGAAGCGGGTGGCGGTGAGCCTGAAAAACTGTTTTTT. It translates to CASSEAGGGEPEKLFF.

In this sample, this clonotype turned up many times. The gene calls are TRBV6-1 and TRBJ2-1; 10 bases are a match to TRBD1. The CDR3 contains 15 residues. J lost 8 bases, V lost 5 bases, and 9 bases had no gene match. The V gene's germline CDR1 is MNHNS and CDR2 SASEGT. The DNA of the CDR3 is TGTGCCAGCAGTCCGGGGACAGGGGATAGGGATGAGCAGTTCTTC. Translation: CASSPGTGDRDEQFF.

This clonotype was seen repeatedly, ten times or more. CDR3 residues: CASSLLGNTEAFF. The CDR3 DNA reads as TGTGCCAGCAGTTTGTTGGGTAACACTGAAGCTTTCTTT. The rearrangement links TRBV28 to TRBJ1-1; D gene uncertain. Trimming took off 3 bases at V and 2 bases at J, with 7 bases between the two ends. Germline V gene data show CDR1 as MDHEN and CDR2 as SYDVKM. CDR3 length equals 13 residues.

The V call is TRBV19, the J call TRBJ2-3, with a tentative D call TRBD2 (6 bases). There are 17 residues in the CDR3. The germline V gene has CDR1 LNHDA and CDR2 SQIVND (reference sequence). Trimming pared 0 bases from V and 5 bases from J, leaving 18 bases between. The CDR3 sequence is CASSIDGRSLGGDTQYF. Written as DNA, the CDR3 is TGTGCCAGTAGTATAGATGGAAGGTCTCTCGGGGGAGATACGCAGTATTTT.

This clonotype was seen repeatedly, ten times or more. This rearrangement joins TRBV30 to TRBJ1-2; D ambiguous. The CDR3 is 14 residues long. From germline, CDR1 is GTSNPN and CDR2 SVGIG (reference sequence). V lost 1 base and J lost 4, with 13 bases in between. Written as DNA, the CDR3 is TGTGCCTGGAGTGCCCGACGTAGTGGCTATGGCTACACCTTC. It encodes CAWSARRSGYGYTF.

In this sample, this clonotype turned up many times. This chain joins TRBV30 and TRBJ2-7; TRBD2 agrees at 8 bases. The J segment lost 7 bases and the V segment lost 4 bases, leaving 6 bases of the junction unmatched. The CDR3 sequence is 12 residues long. Per germline, CDR1 GTSNPN and CDR2 SVGIG (reference sequence). CDR3 coding DNA: TGTGCCTGGAAACTAGCGGAGCTAGAGCAGTACTTC. Encoded protein: CAWKLAELEQYF. The full variable domain, its missing parts supplied by reference TRBV30 and TRBJ2-7, is SQTIHQWPATLVQPVGSPLSLECTVEGTSNPNLYWYRQAAGRGLQLLFYSVGIGQISSEVPQNLSASRPQDRQFILSSKKLLLSDSGFYLCAWKLAELEQYFGPGTRLTVT.

This clonotype came up many times. This rearrangement joins TRBV5-1 to TRBJ2-7; possibly TRBD1 or TRBD2 for D (5 bases each). The CDR3 extends over 13 amino acids. Looked up from germline, CDR1 is SGHRS and CDR2 is YFSETQ. Trimming removed 4 bases from V and 1 base from J, with 9 bases in between. The DNA of the CDR3 is TGCGCCAGCAGCGGGACGTCGTCCTACGAGCAGTACTTC. This encodes CASSGTSSYEQYF.

Ten or more counts support this clonotype. At one end the junction does not follow the germline gene, possibly because of a read error. The rearrangement joins TRBV27 to TRBJ1-1; D is unclear. The CDR3 is 14 amino acids. Germline CDR1 reads MNHEY; CDR2 reads SMNVEV (reference sequence). The CDR3 sequence: CASSLSGVYTEAFF. CDR3 DNA: TGTGCCAGCAGTTTATCCGGCGTTTACACTGAAGCCTTCTTT.

This clonotype was found many times. The chain combines TRBV3-1 with TRBJ2-5; perhaps TRBD1 as D (6 bases). Trimming removed 1 base from V and 5 bases from J, with 11 bases in between. The CDR3 is made up of 14 amino acids. Germline CDR1 reads LGHDT; CDR2 reads YNNKEL (reference sequence). CDR3 protein: CASSQVGGGETQYF. The DNA for the CDR3 is TGTGCCAGCAGCCAAGTTGGGGGCGGGGAGACCCAGTACTTC.

This clonotype was seen ten or more times. The J gene is TRBJ2-4, the V gene TRBV6-1; TRBD1 might be the D (6 bases). V was cut by 6 bases and J by 2 bases, with 17 bases left in between. Germline V gene data show CDR1 as MNHNS and CDR2 as SASEGT. The CDR3 runs to 16 residues. CDR3 region: CASSRWGRGPKNIQYF. The CDR3 coding sequence is TGTGCCAGCAGCCGGTGGGGGCGCGGACCCAAAAACATTCAGTACTTC.